The TCR beta chain described here comes from a study of T cell changes during pregnancy in multiple sclerosis. Repertoires were generated with immunoSEQ multiplex PCR, while TCRdb's copy carries only in-frame clones and drops some. The data contain roughly 61,000 clones, roughly 94% of them singletons. The CDR3 length is 14 residues. Per the germline V gene, CDR1 is SGHVS and CDR2 is FQNEAQ. V was clipped by 4 bases and J by 1 base, with 10 bases between them. V usage is TRBV7-8 and J usage is TRBJ2-5; D is uncertain. The sequence was collected from a female donor with multiple sclerosis, enrolled in a pregnancy study. The sequences come from CD8+ T cells from peripheral blood mononuclear cells, collected after pregnancy. The CDR3 reads CASSSHRVQETQYF. The CDR3 DNA reads as TGTGCCAGCAGCTCACACCGGGTCCAAGAGACCCAGTACTTC.